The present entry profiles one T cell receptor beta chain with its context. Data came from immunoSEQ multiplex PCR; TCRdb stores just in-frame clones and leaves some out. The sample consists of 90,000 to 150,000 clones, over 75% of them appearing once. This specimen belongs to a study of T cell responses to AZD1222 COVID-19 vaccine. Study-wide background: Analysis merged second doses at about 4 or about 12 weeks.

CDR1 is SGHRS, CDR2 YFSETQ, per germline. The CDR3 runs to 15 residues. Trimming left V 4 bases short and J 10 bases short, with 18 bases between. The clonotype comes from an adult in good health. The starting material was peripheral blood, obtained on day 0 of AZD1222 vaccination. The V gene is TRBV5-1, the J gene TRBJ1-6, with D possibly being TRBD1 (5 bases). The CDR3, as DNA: TGCGCCAGCAGCCCGGATGGGGCGATTGGGTCACCCCTCCACTTT. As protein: CASSPDGAIGSPLHF. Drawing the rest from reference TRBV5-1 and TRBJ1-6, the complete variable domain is KAGVTQTPRYLIKTRGQQVTLSCSPISGHRSVSWYQQTPGQGLQFLFEYFSETQRNKGNFPGRFSGRQFSNSRSEMNVSTLELGDSALYLCASSPDGAIGSPLHFGNGTRLTVT.